This T cell receptor (beta chain) was sequenced in a study of OX40 agonist ivuxolimab in advanced cancers. In the study overall: The costimulatory receptor OX40 (CD134) was targeted by ivuxolimab, a fully human IgG2 agonistic monoclonal antibody. Intravenous ivuxolimab was administered to patients every 2 weeks at six dose levels: 0.01, 0.1, 0.3, 1.5, 3 and 10 mg/kg. Of the approximately 53 patients in dose escalation, 19 had hepatocellular carcinoma, about 15 had melanoma, 9 had renal cell carcinoma and 9 had head and neck cancer. A male proportion of roughly 80% and a mean age of 60 years, ranging from about 23 to 90, were recorded for the dose-escalation cohort. Patients were allowed to have had prior anti-PD-1, anti-PD-L1 or anti-CTLA-4 therapy, and about 40% of the dose-escalation patients had been treated with checkpoint inhibitors. Partial responses were achieved by three dose-escalation patients, of whom one had hepatocellular carcinoma and two had cutaneous melanoma. Peripheral TCRbeta sequencing was intended to test whether TCR sequence diversity was altered and clonal T-cell expansion was caused by ivuxolimab. The paper reports the monotherapy dose-escalation portion (N = 52 patients) of the phase I ivuxolimab trial. On the study overall, not on this receptor specifically: Clonal expansion of both CD4+ and CD8+ blood T cells was observed from baseline to week 6 at doses 0.1 to 3.0 mg/kg. Low levels of normalized T-cell clonal expansion were also seen in some nonresponding patients. The antigen specificity of the clonally expanded peripheral T cells was not determined. After ivuxolimab, expanded clones were on average more numerous among CD8+ T cells than among CD4+ T cells. In the 0.1-3.0 mg/kg groups, partial responders were among the patients with the lowest normalized peripheral clonal expansion, particularly in CD8+ T cells.

For sequencing of the TCRbeta CDR3 region, genomic DNA was extracted from the sorted cells. TCRbeta CDR3 regions were sequenced using the immunoSEQ Assay. This is the immuneACCESS table as TCRdb keeps it, with only in-frame sequences that have V and J called. A part of the clones is gone; compared with another copy, unresolved V genes explain less than half, and the rest is unexplained. For this sample the table gives approximately 52,000 clones, of which 60% to 85% were detected only once. The ten biggest clones cover under 2% of the sample. In the case of this clone: Its antigen is currently not known. No per-base quality is available; no much larger clone lies one base away.

The trial excluded patients who had a history of autoimmune disease or who were on systemic immunosuppression. Peripheral blood for TCR sequencing was collected from all dose cohorts at baseline, on cycle 4 day 1, and on cycle 7 day 1. The samples were drawn from a first-in-human, open-label, multicenter phase I dose-escalation trial of ivuxolimab. Adults with locally advanced or metastatic head and neck squamous cell, hepatocellular, melanoma or renal cell carcinoma were enrolled in the trial. Before TCR sequencing, CD4+ T cells and CD8+ T cells were sorted from peripheral blood as separate populations. From a lookup of the germline V gene, CDR1 and CDR2 are SGHTA and FQGTGA. Inclusive of the bounding cysteine and phenylalanine, the CDR3 is 14 residues long. The read is trimmed to its CDR3 DNA, 42 bases read in frame from base 1. Trimming takes 5 bases off V and 2 bases off J; junction bases not matched to a gene: 2.

The chain is encoded by TRBV7-3 joined to TRBJ2-3; 9 of the junction bases match TRBD1. This specimen was CD4+ or CD8+ T cells sorted from blood, taken in a trial of the OX40 agonist ivuxolimab. The TCR comes from an adult with an advanced solid tumor such as melanoma, head and neck, liver or kidney cancer. CDR3 protein: CASSRDRVTDTQYF. Here is the DNA: TGTGCCAGCAGCCGGGACAGGGTCACAGATACGCAGTATTTT.